This passage covers 7 T cell receptor beta chains from one sample sequenced in a study of blood T cell repertoires in COVID-19. Clones were read by immunoSEQ multiplex PCR, and TCRdb kept only the in-frame ones, dropping some. The sample lists fewer than 60,000 clones; 82% were seen once. The sample consisted of peripheral blood. The receptor source for this set is an older man with COVID-19, enrolled during active disease.

J is TRBJ1-1 and V is TRBV30; D ambiguous. Trimming left V 0 bases short and J 2 bases short, with 25 bases between. In germline, CDR1 is GTSNPN, CDR2 SVGIG (reference sequence). This CDR3 contains 19 residues. The CDR3 nucleotides are TGTGCCTGGAGTGTACGCCGTAGGGCGGATCCTCGACTAAACACTGAAGCTTTCTTT. This sequence encodes CAWSVRRRADPRLNTEAFF.

This chain joins TRBV7-8 and TRBJ2-3; TRBD1 might be the D (6 bases). Deletions cut 5 bases from V and 2 bases from J, with 14 bases between. Germline V gives CDR1 SGHVS, CDR2 FQNEAQ. The CDR3 has 15 amino acids. In nucleotides, the CDR3 is TGTGCCAGCAGCCCCAGGACAGCCAACACAGATACGCAGTATTTT. It encodes CASSPRTANTDTQYF. The whole variable domain, filled in from reference TRBV7-8 and TRBJ2-3, reads GAGVSQSPRYKVAKRGQDVALRCDPISGHVSLFWYQQALGQGPEFLTYFQNEAQLDKSGLPSDRFFAERPEGSVSTLKIQRTQQEDSAVYLCASSPRTANTDTQYFGPGTRLTVL.

This chain connects TRBV5-5 to TRBJ1-4; 9 bases match TRBD1. The CDR3 is 14 amino acids. The trim removed 3 bases at V and 8 bases at J, leaving 5 bases unmatched. From germline, CDR1 is SGHKS and CDR2 YYEKEE (reference sequence). This CDR3 reads CASSSGQGGEKLFF. Here the CDR3 DNA reads TGTGCCAGCAGCTCGGGACAGGGAGGCGAAAAACTGTTTTTT.

The V call is TRBV30, the J call TRBJ1-1; the match to TRBD1 covers 8 bases. Germline CDR1 is GTSNPN and CDR2 is SVGIG (reference sequence). This CDR3 has 14 residues. Trimming cost V 3 bases and J 8 bases; bases outside gene matches: 11. The CDR3 here is CAWRIRTGRPEAFF. CDR3 bases: TGTGCCTGGAGGATAAGGACAGGGAGGCCCGAAGCTTTCTTT.

CDR3 sequence reads: CASSPPAGVIQTQYF. The CDR3 region has the DNA TGTGCCAGCAGCCCCCCAGCGGGGGTAATACAGACCCAGTACTTC. The chain couples TRBV7-9 to TRBJ2-5, with 8 bases matching TRBD2. CDR1 and CDR2 (germline): SEHNR, FQNEAQ (reference sequence). The CDR3 is 15 residues long. J was trimmed by 6 bases and V by 5 bases; bases with no gene match: 11.

The chain uses TRBV29-1 and TRBJ1-5, with TRBD1 matching over 8 bases. CDR1 is SQVTM, CDR2 ANQGSEA, per germline. Losses at the gene ends were 7 bases for V and 7 bases for J; bases not matched to a gene: 9. This CDR3 has 13 residues. Here the CDR3 reads CSATGTGEQPQHF. The CDR3 coding sequence is TGCAGCGCCACCGGGACAGGTGAACAGCCCCAGCATTTT.

The chain couples TRBV5-1 to TRBJ2-1; 7 positions agree with TRBD2. Looked up from germline, CDR1 is SGHRS and CDR2 is YFSETQ. CDR3 size: 16 residues. The junction had 9 bases not matched to a gene; V was cut back by 1 base and J by 5 bases. CDR3: CASSLFLGGGNNEQFF. CDR3 DNA: TGCGCCAGCAGCTTGTTTTTGGGCGGGGGTAACAATGAGCAGTTCTTC.